One and the same sample provided the 24 T cell receptor beta chains below, sequenced in a study of TIL therapy for anti-PD-1-resistant metastatic lung cancer. The time point is: pre-treatment sample, taken before nivolumab and TIL therapy. Pleural nodules or supraclavicular lymph nodes made up most of the excised metastases sampled. The libraries were made with immunoSEQ v3. The table came from immunoSEQ multiplex PCR; TCRdb's copy has only in-frame clones and leaves some out. The sample lists approximately 95,000 clones; about three fifths were seen once. Source: tumor tissue, taken at baseline. Receptors were obtained from a person aged 25 to 79 with non-small cell lung cancer.

This clone was detected once. V is TRBV20-1 and J is TRBJ2-7; D not certain. Trimming took 8 bases from V and 5 from J, leaving 10 bases between them. Germline CDR1 and CDR2: DFQATT and SNEGSKA (reference sequence). The CDR3 sequence is 10 residues long. CDR3 amino acids: CSTLRNEQYF. The CDR3 DNA reads as TGCAGTACGCTGAGGAACGAGCAGTACTTC.

This clone is a singleton in its sample. The CDR3 spells CASSLEGASSPLHF. The CDR3, as DNA: TGTGCCAGCAGTTTGGAGGGGGCTAGTTCACCCCTCCACTTT. The chain carries TRBV27 and TRBJ1-6; 7 bases line up with TRBD1. The CDR3 loop spans 14 amino acids. V gave up 3 bases and J gave up 9 bases; unmatched junction bases: 5. Germline lookup yields CDR1 MNHEY and CDR2 SMNVEV (reference sequence).

The chain has TRBV24-1 and TRBJ2-5; 10 bases map to TRBD2. The CDR3 length is 17 residues. With V trimmed by 0 bases and J by 5 bases, 8 bases remained unmatched. Germline V gene sequence: CDR1 KGHDR, CDR2 SFDVKD. For the CDR3, the DNA is TGTGCCACCAGTGATTTGCCCAGAGCGGGAGGGGGGGAGACCCAGTACTTC. The encoded protein is CATSDLPRAGGGETQYF.

V gene TRBV27 combines with J gene TRBJ1-2; D is possibly TRBD1 (5 bases). Trimming removed 4 bases at V and 12 bases at J, with 24 bases between. This CDR3 is built from 15 residues. Germline CDR1 reads MNHEY; CDR2 reads SMNVEV (reference sequence). This chain's CDR3 is CASSWHRTQNVWDTF. DNA of the CDR3: TGTGCCAGCAGTTGGCACAGGACACAGAATGTTTGGGACACCTTC.

The chain is built from TRBV20-1 and TRBJ2-4; D remains unclear. Between the trimmed V and J ends, which lost 3 bases and 1 base, there was a span of 7 bases. Germline V CDR1 and CDR2: DFQATT, SNEGSKA (reference sequence). The CDR3 length is 13 residues. The DNA of the CDR3 is TGCAGTGCTAGTAAGGATGCCAAAAACATTCAGTACTTC. Protein product: CSASKDAKNIQYF.

The count of this clone is one. The chain is built from TRBV4-3 and TRBJ1-1; D remains ambiguous. CDR3 length: 17 amino acids. The germline V gene has CDR1 LGHNA and CDR2 YSLEER. Trimming cost V 3 bases and J 3 bases, with 20 bases left between them. Here the CDR3 DNA reads TGCGCCAGCAGCCAGCAACGCCTAGTCGCCGGGTACACTGAAGCTTTCTTT. As protein: CASSQQRLVAGYTEAFF.

The chain is built from TRBV28 and TRBJ2-1, with 8 bases identical to TRBD1. The CDR3 is made up of 15 amino acids. From germline, CDR1 is MDHEN and CDR2 SYDVKM. Germline trimming cut 2 bases from V and 4 bases from J; bases unmatched to any gene: 4. The CDR3 sequence is CASSLGQGAYNEQFF. CDR3 in DNA: TGTGCCAGCAGTTTAGGGCAGGGGGCATACAATGAGCAGTTCTTC.

This clone has only a few counts. This chain joins TRBV9 and TRBJ2-7; either TRBD1 or TRBD2 may supply D (6 bases each). This CDR3 is built from 14 residues. Trimming removed 3 bases at V and 4 bases at J, with 14 bases between. CDR1 and CDR2 (germline): SGDLS, YYNGEE. CDR3 sequence (DNA): TGTGCCAGCAGCGCCGGGGGCCCATTTTACGAGCAGTACTTC. Protein product: CASSAGGPFYEQYF.

This chain joins TRBV28 and TRBJ2-3; unclear D gene. With 6 bases removed from V and 2 bases from J, the gap between germline ends came to 9 bases. The CDR3 contains 13 residues. Germline CDR1 is MDHEN and CDR2 is SYDVKM. This CDR3 is CASRRANTDTQYF. The CDR3 coding sequence is TGTGCCAGCAGAAGGGCCAACACAGATACGCAGTATTTT.

The chain is built from TRBV2 and TRBJ2-7; TRBD2 matches 7 bases. V lost 3 bases, J lost 1 base, and 6 bases stayed unmatched. The CDR3 runs to 15 residues. Germline CDR1 and CDR2: SNHLY and FYNNEI. CDR3 sequence reads: CASSEWLAESYEQYF. The CDR3, as DNA: TGTGCCAGCAGTGAGTGGCTAGCGGAGTCCTACGAGCAGTACTTC.

This sequence joins TRBV9 and TRBJ1-6; 11 nucleotides align to TRBD1. The CDR3 totals 16 residues. CDR1 SGDLS and CDR2 YYNGEE come from the germline V gene. Trimming at V came to 3 bases and at J to 4 bases, leaving 3 bases not matched to a gene. CDR3 in amino acids: CASSGGQGAYNSPLHF. The CDR3 DNA reads as TGTGCCAGCAGCGGTGGACAGGGGGCTTATAATTCACCCCTCCACTTT.

This clone has just one count. The chain has TRBV21-1 and TRBJ2-7; TRBD1 reflects the table's D call only, with no check against the DNA. TRBV21-1 constitutes a pseudogene. This CDR3 has 18 residues. CDR3 amino acids: CASSKEPRSYSSSYEQYF. The CDR3 region has the DNA TGTGCCAGCAGCAAAGAACCTCGGTCGTACAGTAGCTCCTACGAGCAGTACTTC.

The CDR3 loop reads CASSLVGLSYEQYF. CDR3 sequence (DNA): TGCGCCAGCAGCTTGGTTGGACTCTCCTACGAGCAGTACTTC. The chain recombines TRBV5-1 with TRBJ2-7, with TRBD2 as a possible D gene (5 bases). Trimming shortened V by 0 bases and J by 0 bases, and 7 bases separated the two germline ends. The germline CDR1 and CDR2 sequences are SGHRS and YFSETQ. This CDR3 is built from 14 residues.

V gene TRBV30 combines with J gene TRBJ1-4; TRBD1 might be the D (5 bases). Between the trimmed V and J ends, which lost 1 base and 7 bases, there was a span of 13 bases. Germline CDR1 reads GTSNPN; CDR2 reads SVGIG (reference sequence). This CDR3 is 14 amino acids long. The CDR3 coding sequence is TGTGCCTGGAGTGCGACATCCGGGGGTGAAAAACTGTTTTTT. This encodes CAWSATSGGEKLFF.

The CDR3 DNA reads TGTGCCAGCAGCCGACGCGGACTAGCGGGCCACAATGAGCAGTTCTTC. Protein: CASSRRGLAGHNEQFF. The chain is built from TRBV7-9 and TRBJ2-1; 11 bases are a match to TRBD2. Losses at the gene ends were 5 bases for V and 5 bases for J; bases not matched to a gene: 8. CDR3 size: 16 residues. Germline values: CDR1 SEHNR, CDR2 FQNEAQ (reference sequence).

This sequence joins TRBV9 and TRBJ1-4, with a possible D match to TRBD1 (5 bases). Trimming took off 3 bases at V and 4 bases at J, with 13 bases between the two ends. CDR1 is SGDLS, CDR2 YYNGEE, per germline. The CDR3 has 15 amino acids. CDR3 DNA: TGTGCCAGCAGCGCAAACCTCCAGGGTAATGAAAAACTGTTTTTT. Protein product: CASSANLQGNEKLFF.

The chain couples TRBV5-1 to TRBJ2-1, with 13 nucleotides matching TRBD2. The CDR3 consists of 16 residues. J lost 9 bases, V lost 2 bases, and 8 bases had no gene match. Germline CDR1 is SGHRS and CDR2 is YFSETQ. In DNA, the CDR3 is TGCGCCAGCAGCTTTCCCGGACTAGCGGGAGCTCTTGAGCAGTTCTTC. This sequence encodes CASSFPGLAGALEQFF.

The chain links TRBV5-4 to TRBJ2-5; 7 bases fit TRBD1. The CDR3 totals 14 residues. With 5 bases clipped from V and 2 bases from J, the junction kept 6 bases outside the gene matches. CDR1 is SGHNT, CDR2 YYREEE, per germline (reference sequence). This CDR3 reads CASRPGTAQETQYF. The CDR3 coding sequence is TGTGCCAGCAGACCCGGGACAGCACAAGAGACCCAGTACTTC.

This clone appeared a single time. This chain links TRBV7-2 with TRBJ1-6; 10 bases are a match to TRBD1. Germline-derived CDR1 and CDR2 are SGHTA and FQGNSA. The CDR3 runs to 16 residues. V trimming: 5 bases; J trimming: 7 bases; junction bases outside the gene matches: 8. The CDR3: CASSPRGQGKNSPLHF. CDR3 coding DNA: TGTGCCAGCAGCCCTCGGGGACAGGGGAAAAATTCACCCCTCCACTTT.

The V and J genes are TRBV19 and TRBJ2-3; 7 nucleotides match TRBD2. The germline CDR1 and CDR2 sequences are LNHDA and SQIVND (reference sequence). The CDR3 is 14 residues long. The V gene end was trimmed by 3 bases and the J gene end by 3 bases; junction bases not matched to a gene: 3. The CDR3 nucleotides read TGTGCCAGTAGTATGAGGCGGGAGACAGATACGCAGTATTTT. It specifies CASSMRRETDTQYF.

This chain links TRBV6-5 with TRBJ2-1; 8 bases align to TRBD2. The CDR3 runs to 16 residues. J was trimmed by 3 bases and V by 4 bases; bases with no gene match: 8. CDR1 and CDR2 (germline): MNHEY, SVGAGI. CDR3 nucleotide sequence: TGTGCCAGCAGTTTGTCCGGGACTAGATACTACAATGAGCAGTTCTTC. Its protein is CASSLSGTRYYNEQFF.

The chain links TRBV11-2 to TRBJ2-7; 7 bases fit TRBD1. This CDR3 is 15 amino acids long. CDR1 SGHAT and CDR2 FQNNGV come from the germline V gene. Unmatched junction bases numbered 6, after V lost 2 bases and J lost 2 bases. The CDR3 here is CASSLSGTDTYEQYF. The CDR3 coding sequence is TGTGCCAGCAGCTTATCTGGGACAGATACCTACGAGCAGTACTTC.

The chain is built from TRBV9 and TRBJ2-5, with 9 bases identical to TRBD2. The trim removed 2 bases at V and 4 bases at J, leaving 6 bases unmatched. Germline V gives CDR1 SGDLS, CDR2 YYNGEE. This CDR3 has 15 amino acids. The CDR3 nucleotides are TGTGCCAGCAGCGTGGGATTAGCGGGGGTAGAGACCCAGTACTTC. Its protein is CASSVGLAGVETQYF.

This clone appeared a single time. The chain employs TRBV30 and TRBJ2-2, with D possibly being TRBD2 (6 bases). The V and J ends lost 0 bases and 4 bases respectively, with 12 bases between them. The CDR3 loop spans 15 amino acids. Per the germline V gene, CDR1 is GTSNPN and CDR2 is SVGIG (reference sequence). The CDR3 spells CAWSVRGRVTGELFF. CDR3 coding DNA: TGTGCCTGGAGTGTACGGGGGAGAGTCACCGGGGAGCTGTTTTTT. Full variable domain (remainder filled in from reference TRBV30 and TRBJ2-2): SQTIHQWPATLVQPVGSPLSLECTVEGTSNPNLYWYRQAAGRGLQLLFYSVGIGQISSEVPQNLSASRPQDRQFILSSKKLLLSDSGFYLCAWSVRGRVTGELFFGEGSRLTVL.